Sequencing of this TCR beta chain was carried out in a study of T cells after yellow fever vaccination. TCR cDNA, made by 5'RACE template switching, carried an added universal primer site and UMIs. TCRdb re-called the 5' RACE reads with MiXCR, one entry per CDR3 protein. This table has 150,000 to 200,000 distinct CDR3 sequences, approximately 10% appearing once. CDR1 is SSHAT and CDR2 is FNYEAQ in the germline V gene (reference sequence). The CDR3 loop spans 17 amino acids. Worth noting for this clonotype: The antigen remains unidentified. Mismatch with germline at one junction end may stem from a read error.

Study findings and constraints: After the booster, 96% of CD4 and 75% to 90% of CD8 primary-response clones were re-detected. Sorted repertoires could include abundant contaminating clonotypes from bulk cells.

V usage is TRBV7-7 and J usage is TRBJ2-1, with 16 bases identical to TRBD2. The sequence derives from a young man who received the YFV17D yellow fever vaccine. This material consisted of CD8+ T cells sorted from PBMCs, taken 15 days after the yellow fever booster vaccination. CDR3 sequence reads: CASSPGLAGGSYNEQFF. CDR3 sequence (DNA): TGTGCTAGCAGCCCGGGACTAGCGGGGGGGTCCTACAATGAGCAGTTCTTC.